A selection of T cell receptor beta chains follows, all from one sample in a study of blood T cells in healthy people across ages. TCRdb re-derived calls from the 5' RACE reads in MiXCR, one entry per CDR3 protein. The data contain 890,000 or so distinct CDR3 sequences, around two thirds of them singletons. Sequences were obtained from blood. Receptors were obtained from a man aged 30-40 years in good health. CDR3s include the opening cysteine and the closing phenylalanine or tryptophan. Fields, in order: clone size, J gene, V gene, CDR3 protein. Not every row has a clone size; where given, it reads once, few, many or a size class.

- TRBJ2-1 TRBV7-9 CAGRQFRSPNEQFF
- TRBJ2-5 TRBV12-3/TRBV12-4 CASSPTGAETQYF
- TRBJ2-5 TRBV20-1 CSASGASGGSQETQYF
few TRBJ2-3 TRBV7-6 CASSRGTTSGGDTQYF
- TRBJ1-2 TRBV4-3 CASSPSETANYGYTF
few TRBJ2-5 TRBV7-2 CASSLGGGEKTQYF
few TRBJ1-6 TRBV10-3 CAITQGGSPLHF
- TRBJ2-3 TRBV5-1 CASSLAVDRGFSDTQYF
- TRBJ2-7 TRBV6-6 CASRVPGRTSYEQYF
- TRBJ2-7 TRBV11-3 CASSRDSPYNEQYF
- TRBJ2-7 TRBV6-1 CASSSRQVATSYEQYF
once TRBJ2-1 TRBV20-1 CSASPKSDEQFF
few TRBJ2-1 TRBV7-9 CASSSGEWEQFF
- - TRBV2 CASRETSGGNNEQYF
- TRBJ2-7 TRBV20-1 CTAPRSGGAWEQYF
- TRBJ2-1 TRBV6-1 CASSPTYFSGGASNEQFF
few TRBJ2-5 TRBV5-1 CASSGGIERGQETQYF
- TRBJ2-1 TRBV7-9 CASSLVVPNEQFF
- TRBJ1-5 TRBV4-2 CASSQERGQGVWPQHF
- TRBJ2-5 TRBV20-1 CSARTSGAKRETQYF
- TRBJ2-4 TRBV29-1 CSVEQGGIQYF
once TRBJ2-3 TRBV20-1 CSARDPWTDTQYF
- - TRBV5-1 CASSFRLDDEQYF
- - TRBV6-5 CASWTTGTAYEQYF
- - TRBV20-1 CSAQLAGGRQKTQYF
- TRBJ1-2 TRBV25-1 CASSKNRGTNGYTF
- TRBJ2-7 TRBV7-2 CASSQGGFGSYEQYF
- TRBJ2-7 TRBV29-1 CSVAPGDSYEQYF
- TRBJ2-1 TRBV30 CAWSVRVGPRLEGEQFF
few TRBJ1-2 TRBV7-2 CASSFDQGPGYGYTF
- - TRBV29-1 CSVSGTGTIREQYF
- TRBJ2-3 TRBV29-1 CSAGGLAGGTSTDTQYF
- TRBJ2-2 TRBV12-5 CASGLWRDRYTGELFF
- TRBJ2-2 TRBV12-3/TRBV12-4 CASSSNRGRGTGELFF
- TRBJ1-3 TRBV12-3/TRBV12-4 CASTIQGARGNTIYF
- TRBJ2-1 TRBV5-1 CASSIEAEQFF
once TRBJ1-2 TRBV4-3 CASSLGPTYGYTF
- TRBJ2-2 TRBV5-1 CASRATENTGELFF
- TRBJ2-1 TRBV4-3 CASSQDRLRQGYNEQFF
once TRBJ2-5 TRBV18 CASSPPRHQETQYF
- TRBJ2-5 TRBV28 CASSLHRARQETQYF
- TRBJ2-7 TRBV5-1 CAGSAGYEQYF